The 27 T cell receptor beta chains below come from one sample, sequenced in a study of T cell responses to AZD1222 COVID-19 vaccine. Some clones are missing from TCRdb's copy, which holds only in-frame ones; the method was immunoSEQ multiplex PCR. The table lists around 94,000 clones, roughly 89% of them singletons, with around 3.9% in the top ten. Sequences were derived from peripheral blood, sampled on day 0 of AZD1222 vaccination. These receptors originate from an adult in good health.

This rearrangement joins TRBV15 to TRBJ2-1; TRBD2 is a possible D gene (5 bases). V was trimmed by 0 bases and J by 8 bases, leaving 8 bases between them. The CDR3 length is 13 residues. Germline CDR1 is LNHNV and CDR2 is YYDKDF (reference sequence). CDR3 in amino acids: CATSRDAGDEQFF. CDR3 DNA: TGTGCCACCAGCAGAGATGCCGGGGATGAGCAGTTCTTC.

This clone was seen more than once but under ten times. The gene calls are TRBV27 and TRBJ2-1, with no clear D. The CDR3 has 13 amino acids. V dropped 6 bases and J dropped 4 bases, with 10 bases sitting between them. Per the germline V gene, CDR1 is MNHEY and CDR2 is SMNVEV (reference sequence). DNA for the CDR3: TGTGCCAGCAGGGCCACGAGATACAATGAGCAGTTCTTC. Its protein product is CASRATRYNEQFF.

The DNA for the CDR3 is TGTGCCAGCAGCCACCCCGGGACAGGGACCCATCCTGAAGCTTTCTTT. It codes for CASSHPGTGTHPEAFF. This rearrangement joins TRBV5-4 to TRBJ1-1; 9 bases are a match to TRBD1. Germline V gene data show CDR1 as SGHNT and CDR2 as YYREEE (reference sequence). CDR3 length equals 16 residues. The junction had 13 bases not matched to a gene; V was cut back by 4 bases and J by 6 bases.

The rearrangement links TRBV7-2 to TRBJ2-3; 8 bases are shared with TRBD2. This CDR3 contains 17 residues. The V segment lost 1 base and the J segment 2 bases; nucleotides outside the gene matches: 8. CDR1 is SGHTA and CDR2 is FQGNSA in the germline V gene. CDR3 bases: TGTGCCAGCAGCTTAGTCTCGGCGGGGGGAGTCACAGATACGCAGTATTTT. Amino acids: CASSLVSAGGVTDTQYF.

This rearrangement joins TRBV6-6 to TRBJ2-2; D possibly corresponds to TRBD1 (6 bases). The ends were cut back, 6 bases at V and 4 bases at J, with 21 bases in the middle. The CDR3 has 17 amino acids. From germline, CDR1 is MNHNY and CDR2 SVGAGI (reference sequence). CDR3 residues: CASSRKLTGSGTGELFF. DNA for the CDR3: TGTGCCAGCAGCCGAAAACTAACAGGGTCGGGCACCGGGGAGCTGTTTTTT.

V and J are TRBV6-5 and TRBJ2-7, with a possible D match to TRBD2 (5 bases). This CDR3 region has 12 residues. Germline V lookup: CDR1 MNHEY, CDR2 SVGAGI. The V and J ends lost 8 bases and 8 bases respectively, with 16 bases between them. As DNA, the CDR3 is TGTGCCAGCTCCCGGTCGGGGTTACAGCAGTACTTC. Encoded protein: CASSRSGLQQYF.

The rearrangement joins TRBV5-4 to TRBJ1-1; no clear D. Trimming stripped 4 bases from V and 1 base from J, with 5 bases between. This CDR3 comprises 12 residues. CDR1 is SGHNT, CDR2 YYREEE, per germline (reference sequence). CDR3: CASSRGNTEAFF. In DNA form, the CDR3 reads TGTGCCAGCAGCCGGGGGAACACTGAAGCTTTCTTT.

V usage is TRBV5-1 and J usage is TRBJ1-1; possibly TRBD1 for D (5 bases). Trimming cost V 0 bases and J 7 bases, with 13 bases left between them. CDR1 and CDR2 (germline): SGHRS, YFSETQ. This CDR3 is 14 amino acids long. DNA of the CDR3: TGCGCCAGCAGCTTGGACAGGCCCGCCTTTGAAGCTTTCTTT. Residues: CASSLDRPAFEAFF.

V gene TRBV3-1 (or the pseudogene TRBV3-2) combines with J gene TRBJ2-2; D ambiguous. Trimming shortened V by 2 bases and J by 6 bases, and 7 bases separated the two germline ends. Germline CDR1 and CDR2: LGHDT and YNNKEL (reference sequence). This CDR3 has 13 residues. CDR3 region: CASSQWSSGELFF. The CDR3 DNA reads TGTGCCAGCAGCCAATGGTCATCCGGGGAGCTGTTTTTT.

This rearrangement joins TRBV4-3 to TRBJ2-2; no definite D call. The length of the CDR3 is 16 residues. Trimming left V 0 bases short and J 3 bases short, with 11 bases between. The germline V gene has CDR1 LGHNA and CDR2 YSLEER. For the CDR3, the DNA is TGCGCCAGCAGCCAAGATAGAGTCCCCGACACCGGGGAGCTGTTTTTT. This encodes CASSQDRVPDTGELFF.

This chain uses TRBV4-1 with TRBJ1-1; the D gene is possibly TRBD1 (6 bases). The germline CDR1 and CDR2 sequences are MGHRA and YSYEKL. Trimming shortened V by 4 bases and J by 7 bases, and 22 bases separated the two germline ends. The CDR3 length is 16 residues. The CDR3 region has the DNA TGCGCCAGCAGCCTTAATCCCGGAGGGGGATCCCATGAAGCTTTCTTT. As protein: CASSLNPGGGSHEAFF.

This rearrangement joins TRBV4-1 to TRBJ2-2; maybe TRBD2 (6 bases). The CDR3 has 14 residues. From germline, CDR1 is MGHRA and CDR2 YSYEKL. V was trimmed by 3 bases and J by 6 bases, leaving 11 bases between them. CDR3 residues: CASSQTSSAGELFF. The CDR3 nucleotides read TGCGCCAGCAGCCAGACTAGTAGCGCCGGGGAGCTGTTTTTT.

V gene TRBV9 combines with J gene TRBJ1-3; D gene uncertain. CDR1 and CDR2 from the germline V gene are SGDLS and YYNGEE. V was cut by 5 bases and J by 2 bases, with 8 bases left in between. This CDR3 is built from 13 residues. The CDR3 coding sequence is TGTGCCAGCAGTCCCGGGCCTGGAAACACCATATATTTT. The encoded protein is CASSPGPGNTIYF.

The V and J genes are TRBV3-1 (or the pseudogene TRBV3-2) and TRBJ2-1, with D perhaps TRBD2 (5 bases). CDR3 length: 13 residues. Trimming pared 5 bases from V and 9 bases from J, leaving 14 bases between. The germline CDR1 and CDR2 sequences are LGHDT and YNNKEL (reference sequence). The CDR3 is CASSVAGRTEQFF. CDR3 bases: TGTGCCAGCAGCGTCGCGGGCCGCACTGAGCAGTTCTTC.

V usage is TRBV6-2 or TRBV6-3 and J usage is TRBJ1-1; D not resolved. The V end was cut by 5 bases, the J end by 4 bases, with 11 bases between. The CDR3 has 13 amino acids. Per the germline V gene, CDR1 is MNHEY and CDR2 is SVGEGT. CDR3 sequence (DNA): TGTGCCAGCAGTCTTCTTGTTGGCACTGAAGCTTTCTTT. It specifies CASSLLVGTEAFF.

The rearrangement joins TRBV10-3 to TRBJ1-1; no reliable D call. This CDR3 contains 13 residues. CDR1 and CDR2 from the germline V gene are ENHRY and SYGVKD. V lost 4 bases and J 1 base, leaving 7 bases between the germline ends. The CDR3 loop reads CAISVGRNTEAFF. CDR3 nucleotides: TGTGCCATCAGTGTAGGAAGGAACACTGAAGCTTTCTTT.

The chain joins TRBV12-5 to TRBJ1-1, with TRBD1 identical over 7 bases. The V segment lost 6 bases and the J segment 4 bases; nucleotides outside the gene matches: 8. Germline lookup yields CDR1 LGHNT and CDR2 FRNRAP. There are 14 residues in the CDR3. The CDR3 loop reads CASGPGQFLTEAFF. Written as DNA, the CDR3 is TGTGCTAGTGGCCCGGGACAGTTCCTCACTGAAGCTTTCTTT.

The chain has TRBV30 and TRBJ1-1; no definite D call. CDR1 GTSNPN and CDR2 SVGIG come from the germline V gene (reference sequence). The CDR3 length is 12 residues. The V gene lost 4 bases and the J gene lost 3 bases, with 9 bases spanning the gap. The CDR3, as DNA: TGTGCCTGGACCAGGAAGTACACTGAAGCTTTCTTT. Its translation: CAWTRKYTEAFF. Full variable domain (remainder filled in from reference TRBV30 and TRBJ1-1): SQTIHQWPATLVQPVGSPLSLECTVEGTSNPNLYWYRQAAGRGLQLLFYSVGIGQISSEVPQNLSASRPQDRQFILSSKKLLLSDSGFYLCAWTRKYTEAFFGQGTRLTVV.

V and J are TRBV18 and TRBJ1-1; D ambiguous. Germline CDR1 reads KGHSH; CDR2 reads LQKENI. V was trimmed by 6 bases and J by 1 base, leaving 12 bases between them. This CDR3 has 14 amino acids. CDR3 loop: CASSELRGNTEAFF. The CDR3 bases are TGTGCCAGCTCGGAGCTCAGAGGGAACACTGAAGCTTTCTTT. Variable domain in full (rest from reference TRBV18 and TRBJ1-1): NAGVMQNPRHLVRRRGQEARLRCSPMKGHSHVYWYRQLPEEGLKFMVYLQKENIIDESGMPKERFSAEFPKEGPSILRIQQVVRGDSAAYFCASSELRGNTEAFFGQGTRLTVV.

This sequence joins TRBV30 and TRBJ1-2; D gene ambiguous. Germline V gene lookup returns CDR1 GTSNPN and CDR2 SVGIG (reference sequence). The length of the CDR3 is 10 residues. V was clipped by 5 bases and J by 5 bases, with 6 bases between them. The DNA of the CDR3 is TGTGCCTGGGGAGTTTATGGCTACACCTTC. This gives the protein CAWGVYGYTF.

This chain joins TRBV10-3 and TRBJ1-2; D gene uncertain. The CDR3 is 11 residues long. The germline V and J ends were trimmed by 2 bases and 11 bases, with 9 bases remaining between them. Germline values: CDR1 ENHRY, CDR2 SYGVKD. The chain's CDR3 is CAISEGVAYTF. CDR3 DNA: TGTGCCATCAGTGAGGGGGTCGCTTACACCTTC.

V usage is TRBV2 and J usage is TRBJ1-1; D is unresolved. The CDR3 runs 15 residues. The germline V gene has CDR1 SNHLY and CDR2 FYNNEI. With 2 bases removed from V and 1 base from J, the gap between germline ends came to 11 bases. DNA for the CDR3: TGTGCCAGCAGTGAAAGAGAGGTGGGGAACACTGAAGCTTTCTTT. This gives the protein CASSEREVGNTEAFF.

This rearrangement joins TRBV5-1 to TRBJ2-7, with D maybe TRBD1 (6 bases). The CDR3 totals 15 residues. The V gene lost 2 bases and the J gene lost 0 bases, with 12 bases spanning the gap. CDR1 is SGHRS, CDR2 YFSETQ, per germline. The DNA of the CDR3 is TGCGCCAGCAGCTTTTCACAGGGAAGCTCCTACGAGCAGTACTTC. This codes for CASSFSQGSSYEQYF.

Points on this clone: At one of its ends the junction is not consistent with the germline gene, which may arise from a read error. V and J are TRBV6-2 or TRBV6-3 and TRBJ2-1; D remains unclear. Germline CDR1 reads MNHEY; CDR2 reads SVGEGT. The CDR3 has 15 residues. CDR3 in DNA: TGTGCCAGCAGTAACTCAAATCTGGTCGGGAATGAGCAGTTCTTC. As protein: CASSNSNLVGNEQFF.

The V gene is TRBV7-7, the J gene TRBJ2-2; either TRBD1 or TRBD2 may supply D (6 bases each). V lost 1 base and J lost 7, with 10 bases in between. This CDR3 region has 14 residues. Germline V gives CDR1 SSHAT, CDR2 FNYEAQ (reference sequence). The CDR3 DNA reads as TGTGCCAGCAGCTTAGGGGGGGCCGACGGGGAGCTGTTTTTT. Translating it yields CASSLGGADGELFF.

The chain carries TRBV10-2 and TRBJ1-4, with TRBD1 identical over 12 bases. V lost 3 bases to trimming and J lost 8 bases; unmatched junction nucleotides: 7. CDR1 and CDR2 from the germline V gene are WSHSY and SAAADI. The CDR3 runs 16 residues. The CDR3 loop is CASSEGWDRGREKLFF. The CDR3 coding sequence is TGCGCCAGCAGTGAAGGTTGGGACAGGGGGCGGGAAAAACTGTTTTTT.

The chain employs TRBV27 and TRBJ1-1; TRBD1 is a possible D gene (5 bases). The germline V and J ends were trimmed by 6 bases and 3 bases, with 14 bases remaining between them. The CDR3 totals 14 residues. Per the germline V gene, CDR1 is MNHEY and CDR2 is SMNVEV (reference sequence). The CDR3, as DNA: TGTGCCAGCAGAGGAACAGGCCTTTACACTGAAGCTTTCTTT. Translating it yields CASRGTGLYTEAFF.